These 21 T cell receptor beta chains were all obtained from the same sample, sequenced in a study of STAT5B mutations in CD4+ large granular lymphocyte leukemia. Sequencing used immunoSEQ multiplex PCR; TCRdb keeps in-frame clones, though not all of them. There are some 30,000 clones in the sample; roughly 70% occur only once, and approximately 0.49% lies in the top ten. Sample: CD4+ T cells from blood buffy coats. Source of these receptors: a human donor in good health.

As for this clone: Other DNA sequences in this specimen translate into the identical CDR3. The chain recombines TRBV5-1 with TRBJ1-2; 10 bases agree with TRBD1. Germline CDR1 is SGHRS and CDR2 is YFSETQ. The V and J ends lost 4 bases and 4 bases, in that order; junction bases with no gene match: 4. CDR3 length: 14 residues. Here the CDR3 DNA reads TGCGCCAGCAGCCTCGGACAGGGGGGCTATGGCTACACCTTC. It codes for CASSLGQGGYGYTF.

In its sample, this clone was seen once. This chain links TRBV10-2 with TRBJ1-1, with D unclear. Germline V CDR1 and CDR2: WSHSY, SAAADI. Deletions cut 5 bases from V and 2 bases from J, with 6 bases between. The CDR3 is made up of 12 amino acids. The CDR3 DNA is TGCGCCAGCAGTAAGGCAAACACTGAAGCTTTCTTT. Its protein is CASSKANTEAFF.

The chain is built from TRBV28 and TRBJ1-1; a weak D match, TRBD1 (6 bases). CDR1 is MDHEN, CDR2 SYDVKM, per germline. V lost 7 bases and J 1 base, leaving 13 bases between the germline ends. The CDR3 spans 14 residues. DNA of the CDR3: TGTGCCAGCACCACCTTGACAGGGAACACTGAAGCTTTCTTT. This encodes CASTTLTGNTEAFF.

In this sample, this clone turned up a few times. V and J are TRBV19 and TRBJ2-7; the D gene is possibly TRBD1 (6 bases). Looked up from germline, CDR1 is LNHDA and CDR2 is SQIVND (reference sequence). The CDR3 totals 14 residues. With 11 bases removed from V and 3 bases from J, the gap between germline ends came to 20 bases. CDR3: CAGQQGCVIYEQYF. The CDR3 DNA reads as TGTGCCGGGCAACAGGGCTGTGTGATCTACGAGCAGTACTTC.

V gene TRBV5-1 combines with J gene TRBJ2-7, with 7 bases aligning to TRBD2. CDR1 is SGHRS and CDR2 is YFSETQ in the germline V gene. Trimming cost V 5 bases and J 5 bases; bases outside gene matches: 13. The CDR3 loop spans 15 amino acids. CDR3 nucleotides: TGCGCCAGCAGGCCCAGCTCGGGGGGAATGGACGAGCAGTACTTC. Translating gives CASRPSSGGMDEQYF. The entire variable domain, with the rest obtained from reference TRBV5-1 and TRBJ2-7, is as follows: KAGVTQTPRYLIKTRGQQVTLSCSPISGHRSVSWYQQTPGQGLQFLFEYFSETQRNKGNFPGRFSGRQFSNSRSEMNVSTLELGDSALYLCASRPSSGGMDEQYFGPGTRLTVT.

The rearrangement joins TRBV7-6 to TRBJ1-6; D possibly corresponds to TRBD1 (6 bases). The germline V and J ends were trimmed by 5 bases and 10 bases, with 21 bases remaining between them. The V gene's germline CDR1 is SGHVS and CDR2 FNYEAQ. The CDR3 has 16 amino acids. This chain's CDR3 is CASSAEEYRAGSPLHF. The CDR3 DNA reads TGTGCCAGCAGCGCGGAGGAGTACAGGGCAGGATCACCCCTCCACTTT.

This chain connects TRBV30 to TRBJ2-3; 7 bases are shared with TRBD1. The CDR3 extends over 13 amino acids. J gave up 6 bases and V 0 bases, and 3 bases lay outside the gene matches. CDR1 GTSNPN and CDR2 SVGIG come from the germline V gene (reference sequence). CDR3 nucleotides: TGTGCCTGGAGTGTACAGGGGTGGGATACGCAGTATTTT. Protein: CAWSVQGWDTQYF.

V is TRBV7-2 and J is TRBJ2-7; D not resolved. CDR3 length: 11 amino acids. Germline assignment: CDR1 SGHTA and CDR2 FQGNSA. V was cut by 3 bases and J by 6 bases, with 6 bases left in between. CDR3 sequence (DNA): TGTGCCAGCAGCTTGTCTTTCGAGCAGTACTTC. It is translated as CASSLSFEQYF.

The chain links TRBV29-1 to TRBJ2-1; 10 nucleotides match TRBD2. The CDR3 is 14 amino acids. Germline CDR1 and CDR2: SQVTM and ANQGSEA. V trimming: 4 bases; J trimming: 10 bases; junction bases outside the gene matches: 10. CDR3 loop: CSVASGGGQVEQFF. DNA of the CDR3: TGCAGCGTTGCGAGCGGGGGGGGACAGGTCGAGCAGTTCTTC.

The rearrangement links TRBV18 to TRBJ1-3, with 8 bases matching TRBD1. V lost 6 bases and J lost 1; bases outside the gene matches: 8. The CDR3 is 16 residues long. Germline V gene data show CDR1 as KGHSH and CDR2 as LQKENI. The CDR3 nucleotides read TGTGCCAGCTCCCCCCCGACAGGGGAGTCTGGAAACACCATATATTTT. Its protein product is CASSPPTGESGNTIYF. The full variable domain, completed using reference TRBV18 and TRBJ1-3, is NAGVMQNPRHLVRRRGQEARLRCSPMKGHSHVYWYRQLPEEGLKFMVYLQKENIIDESGMPKERFSAEFPKEGPSILRIQQVVRGDSAAYFCASSPPTGESGNTIYFGEGSWLTVV.

The V and J genes are TRBV15 and TRBJ2-1, with a possible D match to TRBD2 (5 bases). V gave up 2 bases and J gave up 6 bases, with 8 bases separating them. This CDR3 comprises 13 residues. Germline CDR1 and CDR2: LNHNV and YYDKDF (reference sequence). CDR3 protein: CATSRRRTNEQFF. DNA of the CDR3: TGTGCCACCAGCAGAAGGAGGACCAATGAGCAGTTCTTC.

V and J are TRBV7-2 and TRBJ2-2, with a possible D match to TRBD1 (6 bases). This CDR3 spans 16 amino acids. From germline, CDR1 is SGHTA and CDR2 FQGNSA. The ends were cut back, 1 base at V and 7 bases at J, with 16 bases in the middle. The CDR3 region is CASSLDGRGRFGELFF. The CDR3 DNA follows: TGTGCCAGCAGCTTAGACGGCAGGGGAAGATTCGGGGAGCTGTTTTTT.

The V and J genes are TRBV30 and TRBJ1-2; possible D gene TRBD1, 5 bases. Germline values: CDR1 GTSNPN, CDR2 SVGIG (reference sequence). The CDR3 consists of 11 residues. V lost 4 bases to trimming and J lost 3 bases, with 6 bases between them. CDR3 in amino acids: CAWIRDYGYTF. The CDR3 nucleotides read TGTGCCTGGATCAGGGACTATGGCTACACCTTC.

The chain couples TRBV19 to TRBJ1-2; 8 bases fit TRBD1. The length of the CDR3 is 14 residues. J gave up 1 base and V 9 bases, and 7 bases lay outside the gene matches. Germline V gene data show CDR1 as LNHDA and CDR2 as SQIVND (reference sequence). The CDR3 sequence is CASLTGGVNYGYTF. The CDR3 nucleotides read TGTGCCAGCCTAACAGGGGGAGTTAACTATGGCTACACCTTC. The full variable domain, with the rest looked up from reference TRBV19 and TRBJ1-2, is DGGITQSPKYLFRKEGQNVTLSCEQNLNHDAMYWYRQDPGQGLRLIYYSQIVNDFQKGDIAEGYSVSREKKESFPLTVTSAQKNPTAFYLCASLTGGVNYGYTFGSGTRLTVV.

This clone was seen a single time. The chain employs TRBV6-6 and TRBJ2-7; weak D call: TRBD2 (5 bases). Looked up from germline, CDR1 is MNHNY and CDR2 is SVGAGI (reference sequence). V gave up 7 bases and J gave up 2 bases, with 9 bases separating them. The CDR3 runs 12 residues. Here the CDR3 DNA reads TGTGCCAGCAACGCGGGTCCCTACGAGCAGTACTTC. Amino acids: CASNAGPYEQYF.

V usage is TRBV19 and J usage is TRBJ2-7; 8 bases map to TRBD2. The trim removed 1 base at V and 0 bases at J, leaving 5 bases unmatched. This CDR3 comprises 16 residues. Germline loops: CDR1 LNHDA, CDR2 SQIVND (reference sequence). Written as DNA, the CDR3 is TGTGCCAGTAGTATAGTAGCGGGGACGGTCTCCTACGAGCAGTACTTC. It codes for CASSIVAGTVSYEQYF.

The table lists this clone with a count of one. The genes are TRBV2 and TRBJ2-1; 12 nucleotides line up with TRBD2. Germline V gene sequence: CDR1 SNHLY, CDR2 FYNNEI. After removal of 5 bases from V and 5 bases from J, the junction contained 4 bases not matched to a gene. CDR3 length: 15 amino acids. DNA for the CDR3: TGTGCCAGCAGTCCTAGCGGGGGGGGAGACAATGAGCAGTTCTTC. It encodes CASSPSGGGDNEQFF.

This chain connects TRBV5-6 to TRBJ1-2; the D gene is possibly TRBD1 (5 bases). The CDR3 length is 16 residues. The ends were cut back, 7 bases at V and 2 bases at J, with 21 bases in the middle. CDR1 is SGHDT, CDR2 YYEEEE, per germline. In DNA form, the CDR3 reads TGTGCCAGCGGTTCAAAGGGAGGGGTCAAGAACTATGGCTACACCTTC. Translated, it gives CASGSKGGVKNYGYTF.

The chain is built from TRBV5-6 and TRBJ2-4, with 9 bases identical to TRBD2. This CDR3 has 16 residues. Germline values: CDR1 SGHDT, CDR2 YYEEEE. With 0 bases clipped from V and 4 bases from J, the junction kept 5 bases outside the gene matches. The CDR3 sequence: CASSLAAGGNKNIQYF. As DNA, the CDR3 is TGTGCCAGCAGCTTGGCTGCGGGGGGGAATAAAAACATTCAGTACTTC.

This clone showed up just once. This chain links TRBV7-2 with TRBJ2-7; no definite D call. The CDR3 has 15 residues. Trimming took 2 bases from V and 0 from J, leaving 11 bases between them. In germline, CDR1 is SGHTA, CDR2 FQGNSA. The CDR3 reads CASSLQAGLSYEQYF. DNA for the CDR3: TGTGCCAGCAGCTTACAAGCAGGCCTCTCCTACGAGCAGTACTTC.

The rearrangement uses TRBV6-5 and TRBJ2-3, with 9 bases that match TRBD2. V shed 6 bases, J shed 0 bases, and the junction held 4 bases outside the gene matches. Germline V lookup: CDR1 MNHEY, CDR2 SVGAGI. This CDR3 comprises 15 residues. The CDR3 DNA is TGTGCCAGCAGAAGAGCGGGGGGCAGCACAGATACGCAGTATTTT. This gives the protein CASRRAGGSTDTQYF.